Sequencing of this T cell receptor beta chain was carried out in a study of blood T cell repertoires in COVID-19. Study-wide context: Sites across the United States, Italy and Spain contributed samples from acute and convalescent COVID-19. T cells, B-cell-depleted T cells, or PBMCs supplied cDNA or gDNA.

The CDR3 is 16 residues long. Germline V gives CDR1 MNHEY, CDR2 SVGAGI. V lost 2 bases to trimming and J lost 6 bases, with 17 bases between them. The protocol was immunoSEQ multiplex PCR, while the TCRdb copy is restricted to in-frame clones and leaves out a portion. The sample has approximately 130,000 clones; around four fifths are singletons. Individuals drawn from 24 US areas were about 18 to 95 years old. The sequenced material came from PBMCs or T cells enriched from blood (not recorded which). This receptor was taken from a man younger than 45 who had recovered from COVID-19. This chain uses TRBV6-5 with TRBJ2-4; a possible D gene is TRBD2 (5 bases). The chain's CDR3 is CASSYRGGWLANIQYF. The CDR3 DNA sequence: TGTGCCAGCAGTTACCGCGGCGGGTGGCTGGCAAACATTCAGTACTTC.